This is a list of T cell receptor beta chains from one sample in a study of T cells in Graves' hyperthyroidism and ophthalmopathy. In TCRdb, the multiplex PCR reads were re-called with MiXCR into one record per CDR3 protein. The sample comprises over 700,000 distinct CDR3 sequences, 30% to 40% of which are singletons, and around 30% rests with the top ten. The sequenced sample was blood. The source is a woman between 35 and 50 years old with Graves' hyperthyroidism. Both conserved end residues are part of each CDR3. The order of the fields is V gene, CDR3 length, clone size, D gene, J gene, CDR3 DNA, CDR3 protein. D genes are given only for firm matches. Some rows have no size entry. The others give once, few or many, or a class for an expanded clone.

V gene: TRBV15; CDR3 length: 15; clone size: .; D gene: .; J gene: TRBJ2-7; CDR3 DNA: TGTGCCACCAGCAGAGAACAGTCCAGCTCCTACGAGCAGTACTTC; CDR3 protein: CATSREQSSSYEQYF
V gene: TRBV27; CDR3 length: 14; clone size: .; D gene: .; J gene: TRBJ2-7; CDR3 DNA: TGTGCCAGCAGTTTATCCCCCCCTCCCGACGAGCAGTACTTC; CDR3 protein: CASSLSPPPDEQYF
V gene: TRBV6-5; CDR3 length: 14; clone size: many; D gene: .; J gene: TRBJ1-6; CDR3 DNA: TGTGCCAGCAGTTACAGGGGGATGGATTCACCCCTCCACTTT; CDR3 protein: CASSYRGMDSPLHF
V gene: TRBV19; CDR3 length: 14; clone size: .; D gene: .; J gene: TRBJ1-2; CDR3 DNA: TGTGCCAGTAGTGTAAACAGGGCGCGCTATGGCTACACCTTC; CDR3 protein: CASSVNRARYGYTF
V gene: TRBV7-9; CDR3 length: 15; clone size: .; D gene: .; J gene: TRBJ2-5; CDR3 DNA: TGTGCCAGCAGCCAAGCCTCCACGTACCAAGAGACCCAGTACTTC; CDR3 protein: CASSQASTYQETQYF
V gene: TRBV7-9; CDR3 length: 14; clone size: many; D gene: TRBD1; J gene: TRBJ1-6; CDR3 DNA: TGTGCCAGCAGCCCGGGACAGGGGGCGAGTCCCCTCCACTTT; CDR3 protein: CASSPGQGASPLHF
V gene: TRBV7-2; CDR3 length: 15; clone size: .; D gene: .; J gene: TRBJ2-2; CDR3 DNA: TGTGCCAGCAGCTCCCGGGACTTGGGCACCGGGGAGCTGTTTTTT; CDR3 protein: CASSSRDLGTGELFF
V gene: TRBV29-1; CDR3 length: 13; clone size: .; D gene: TRBD1; J gene: TRBJ1-2; CDR3 DNA: TGCAGCCCCCAAAGGGACAGGGGAGATGGCTACACCTTC; CDR3 protein: CSPQRDRGDGYTF
V gene: TRBV14; CDR3 length: 12; clone size: .; D gene: .; J gene: TRBJ2-5; CDR3 DNA: TGTGCCAGCAGCCAAGACCGTTTGACCCAGTACTTC; CDR3 protein: CASSQDRLTQYF
V gene: TRBV7-9; CDR3 length: 15; clone size: many; D gene: TRBD1; J gene: TRBJ1-1; CDR3 DNA: TGTGCCAGCAGCTTTACCGGGACAGGGGTTACTGAAGCTTTCTTT; CDR3 protein: CASSFTGTGVTEAFF
V gene: TRBV19; CDR3 length: 14; clone size: many; D gene: .; J gene: TRBJ2-5; CDR3 DNA: TGTGCCAGTAGTGGTCTTTCGGGGCGGGAGACCCAGTACTTC; CDR3 protein: CASSGLSGRETQYF
V gene: TRBV25-1; CDR3 length: 16; clone size: few; D gene: .; J gene: TRBJ2-6; CDR3 DNA: TGTGCCAGCAGCTCGAGGGGGGACTCTGGGGCCAACGTCCTGACTTTC; CDR3 protein: CASSSRGDSGANVLTF
V gene: TRBV19; CDR3 length: 14; clone size: many; D gene: .; J gene: TRBJ1-2; CDR3 DNA: TGTGCCAGTAGTAGTCAAGGGAAAGGCTATGGCTACACCTTC; CDR3 protein: CASSSQGKGYGYTF
V gene: TRBV11-2; CDR3 length: 17; clone size: .; D gene: .; J gene: TRBJ1-1; CDR3 DNA: TGTGCCAGCAGCTTACAGAGACGGACCTTCGCGGACACTGAAGCTTTCTTT; CDR3 protein: CASSLQRRTFADTEAFF
V gene: TRBV6-1; CDR3 length: 15; clone size: few; D gene: .; J gene: TRBJ1-1; CDR3 DNA: TGTGCCAGCAGTGAACGAGGGGGGATAGACACTGAAGCTTTCTTT; CDR3 protein: CASSERGGIDTEAFF
V gene: TRBV20-1; CDR3 length: 15; clone size: many; D gene: TRBD2; J gene: TRBJ2-5; CDR3 DNA: TGCAGTGCTCTCCGGGACTACGGAGTTGAAGAGACCCAGTACTTC; CDR3 protein: CSALRDYGVEETQYF
V gene: TRBV29-1; CDR3 length: 14; clone size: .; D gene: TRBD1; J gene: TRBJ1-2; CDR3 DNA: TGCAGCGCCCTAGACAGGGACCCTAACTATGGCTACACCTTC; CDR3 protein: CSALDRDPNYGYTF
V gene: TRBV19; CDR3 length: 13; clone size: many; D gene: .; J gene: TRBJ1-2; CDR3 DNA: TGTGCCAGTAGTCAGGAGGGCAACTATGGCTACACCTTC; CDR3 protein: CASSQEGNYGYTF
V gene: TRBV28; CDR3 length: 12; clone size: .; D gene: .; J gene: TRBJ2-7; CDR3 DNA: TGTGCCAGCAGCTCGGACGGTCTCGAGCAGTACTTC; CDR3 protein: CASSSDGLEQYF
V gene: TRBV25-1; CDR3 length: 15; clone size: .; D gene: .; J gene: TRBJ1-2; CDR3 DNA: TGTGCCAGCAGTGAATCCGGCCAGGGTCGTCGTGGCTACACCTTC; CDR3 protein: CASSESGQGRRGYTF
V gene: TRBV7-9; CDR3 length: 11; clone size: many; D gene: .; J gene: TRBJ1-2; CDR3 DNA: TGTGCCAGCGGCACTGGGTGGGGCTACACCTTC; CDR3 protein: CASGTGWGYTF
V gene: TRBV19; CDR3 length: 11; clone size: .; D gene: .; J gene: TRBJ1-4; CDR3 DNA: TGTGCCAGTAGTATAGGGGGGAAACTGTTTTTT; CDR3 protein: CASSIGGKLFF
V gene: TRBV6-6; CDR3 length: 14; clone size: .; D gene: TRBD1; J gene: TRBJ1-5; CDR3 DNA: TGTGCTACAAAACAGGGGTGGACCAATCAGCCCCAGCATTTT; CDR3 protein: CATKQGWTNQPQHF
V gene: TRBV20-1; CDR3 length: 14; clone size: many; D gene: .; J gene: TRBJ2-5; CDR3 DNA: TGCAGTGCTAGCGTTAGCCGGAATGGAGAGACCCAGTACTTC; CDR3 protein: CSASVSRNGETQYF
V gene: TRBV20-1; CDR3 length: 14; clone size: many; D gene: TRBD1; J gene: TRBJ1-1; CDR3 DNA: TGCAGTGCTAGAGTCGGACAGGTGGACACTGAAGCTTTCTTT; CDR3 protein: CSARVGQVDTEAFF
V gene: TRBV20-1; CDR3 length: 8; clone size: .; D gene: .; J gene: TRBJ1-1; CDR3 DNA: TGCAGTGTTGGGGGAGCTTTCTTT; CDR3 protein: CSVGGAFF
V gene: TRBV20-1; CDR3 length: 14; clone size: many; D gene: .; J gene: TRBJ1-2; CDR3 DNA: TGCAGTGCTAGTACATGGGAACCGAACTATGGCTACACCTTC; CDR3 protein: CSASTWEPNYGYTF
V gene: TRBV12-3/TRBV12-4; CDR3 length: 17; clone size: .; D gene: TRBD2; J gene: TRBJ2-2; CDR3 DNA: TGTGCCAGCAGTTTCGGGGGACTAGCGGGAGACAGCGGGGAGCTGTTTTTT; CDR3 protein: CASSFGGLAGDSGELFF
V gene: TRBV6-5; CDR3 length: 15; clone size: few; D gene: .; J gene: TRBJ1-1; CDR3 DNA: TGTGCCAGCAGTTTGCTAAGTTCGATGAACACTGAAGCTTTCTTT; CDR3 protein: CASSLLSSMNTEAFF
V gene: TRBV5-6; CDR3 length: 15; clone size: few; D gene: .; J gene: TRBJ1-5; CDR3 DNA: TGTGCCAGCAGCAGGGGGGGGCTTCTTTTCCAGCCCCAGCATTTT; CDR3 protein: CASSRGGLLFQPQHF
V gene: TRBV7-8; CDR3 length: 16; clone size: .; D gene: .; J gene: TRBJ1-3; CDR3 DNA: TGTGCCAACCGTTTCTCCCGATTGATAACTGGAAACACCATATATTTT; CDR3 protein: CANRFSRLITGNTIYF
V gene: TRBV6-2/TRBV6-3; CDR3 length: 14; clone size: many; D gene: .; J gene: TRBJ1-5; CDR3 DNA: TGTGCCAGCAGGAGGGCCCTGGAAGGTCAGCCCCAGCATTTT; CDR3 protein: CASRRALEGQPQHF
V gene: TRBV7-9; CDR3 length: 14; clone size: .; D gene: TRBD1; J gene: TRBJ1-2; CDR3 DNA: TGTGCCAGCAGCTCGCGACAGGGTAACGTCGGCTACACCTTC; CDR3 protein: CASSSRQGNVGYTF
V gene: TRBV9; CDR3 length: 16; clone size: many; D gene: TRBD2; J gene: TRBJ2-2; CDR3 DNA: TGTGCCAGCAGCGTAGGCGGTAGCGGGATTACCGGGGAGCTGTTTTTT; CDR3 protein: CASSVGGSGITGELFF
V gene: TRBV2; CDR3 length: 15; clone size: .; D gene: .; J gene: TRBJ2-6; CDR3 DNA: TGTGCCAGCAGTGAAGAGGACTCTGGGGCCAACGTCCTGACTTTC; CDR3 protein: CASSEEDSGANVLTF
V gene: TRBV6-1; CDR3 length: 14; clone size: .; D gene: .; J gene: TRBJ1-1; CDR3 DNA: TGTGCCAGCAGTGAAGTGAGCAAGAACACTGAAGCTTTCTTT; CDR3 protein: CASSEVSKNTEAFF
V gene: TRBV25-1; CDR3 length: 15; clone size: .; D gene: TRBD1; J gene: TRBJ1-2; CDR3 DNA: TGTGCCAGTAGTGATCGAGGACAGGGGGGCTATGGCTACACCTTC; CDR3 protein: CASSDRGQGGYGYTF
V gene: TRBV6-2/TRBV6-3; CDR3 length: 14; clone size: .; D gene: .; J gene: TRBJ2-7; CDR3 DNA: TGTGCCAGCAGTTACTCGACAGAACTTTACGAGCAGTACTTC; CDR3 protein: CASSYSTELYEQYF
V gene: TRBV4-3; CDR3 length: 15; clone size: .; D gene: TRBD2; J gene: TRBJ2-7; CDR3 DNA: TGCGCCAGCAGTCTATTGCGGGAGGGCCCCTACGAGCAGTACTTC; CDR3 protein: CASSLLREGPYEQYF
V gene: TRBV5-1; CDR3 length: 15; clone size: many; D gene: TRBD1; J gene: TRBJ1-5; CDR3 DNA: TGCGCCAGCAGCTTGGGTCCAGGGGGCGTTAAGCCCCAGCATTTT; CDR3 protein: CASSLGPGGVKPQHF